This TCR beta chain emerged from a study of post-analysis software for immune sequencing data (dated by TCRdb to between 2014 and 2017). Some background on the complete study: Disease courses on record covered relapsing-remitting, secondary progressive and progressive-relapsing multiple sclerosis, though some patients had no subtype annotation. A subset of samples was prepared in parallel using single-end sample barcoding, then pooled and co-amplified after Illumina adapter ligation. Patient repertoires were compared against 11 previously published healthy control repertoires from donors aged roughly 6 to 26 years. Points the paper makes about the study in general: The control group was slightly older than the multiple sclerosis patient group. Patients showed significantly higher frequencies than controls for a handful of TRBV segments, among them TRBV5-6, TRBV5-1 and TRBV20-1. Normalized Chao1 diversity was significantly lower in multiple sclerosis patients than controls, suggesting substantial peripheral T-cell clonal expansion. Direct clustering with F measure showed strong co-clustering of samples prepared in the same batch, prompting a batch-effect correction.

For this clonotype: The antigen it binds to is not known. The record has no base qualities; no much larger clone is one base away.

TCR beta repertoires were profiled from peripheral blood of about a dozen young patients with multiple sclerosis to demonstrate the VDJtools post-analysis software. Multiple sclerosis patients were children and adolescents aged 6 to 15 years. The germline V and J ends show losses of 1 base and 2 bases respectively, and no gene match explains 3 bases of the junction. Taken from the germline V gene, the CDR1 and CDR2 loops are MGHDK and SYGVNS. The CDR3 numbers 16 residues from cysteine through phenylalanine. The kept DNA is CDR3 alone, 48 bases in frame from the first base. Library preparation employed PCR. Data came from an Illumina HiSeq 2500. To reduce PCR and sequencing biases, unique molecular identifiers were built into the TCR beta cDNA libraries. Per 1 to 10 million input T cells, some 500,000 cDNA molecules were obtained, such that each molecule approximated one T cell. The patient libraries were prepared and sequenced with the same protocol used for the earlier healthy control dataset. Samples belonging to the same batch were prepared together, multiplexed and sequenced on a shared HiSeq lane. Concerning the study's data processing: Raw barcoded reads were processed with MIGEC, discarding single-read molecular identifier groups before consensus assembly and CDR3 extraction. VDJtools was used for post-analysis of the clonotype tables, and diversity was normalized by down-sampling every dataset to the size of the smallest sample. To correct batch-related cross-sample contamination, repertoire overlap clustering matched CDR3 amino acid sequences but not nucleotide sequences. TCRdb cleaned the public reads at Q25 with fastp, built clones with MiXCR and kept in-frame beta chains. Identical CDR3 proteins give one entry, which carries the most common genes and DNA. For this entry, the V and J calls and clone size follow TCRdb and not the study's own pipeline. Recorded for this sample are roughly 650,000 distinct CDR3 sequences; roughly three fifths of them occurred a single time. 10% to 12% of the sample is held by the ten biggest clonotypes.

The sequence is built from TRBV25-1 and TRBJ2-1, and 9 bases in between align with TRBD1. This sequence originates from a girl aged 2 to 9 with multiple sclerosis. Sequencing used blood. The CDR3 sequence is CASSESGTGPYNEQFF. Read as DNA, the sequence is TGTGCCAGCAGTGAATCGGGGACAGGGCCCTACAATGAGCAGTTCTTC.